Below are 18 T cell receptor beta chains sequenced from a single sample in a study of cytomegalovirus exposure and HLA in healthy donors. PCR primers comprised 60 Vbeta and 13 Jbeta primers. The assay was immunoSEQ multiplex PCR, and TCRdb's table has in-frame clones only and misses some. The table lists 100,000 to 150,000 clones, roughly 84% of them singletons, with over 0.95% in the top ten. Sample: PBMCs. These receptors came from a girl aged 2-10 years in good health and CMV-seronegative.

The J gene is TRBJ1-1, the V gene TRBV6-5; 9 nucleotides align to TRBD1. The CDR3 spans 14 residues. V lost 8 bases, J lost 1 base, and 5 bases stayed unmatched. Germline V gives CDR1 MNHEY, CDR2 SVGAGI. For the CDR3, the DNA is TGTGCCAGCGGACCGGACAGGGGGAACACTGAAGCTTTCTTT. Residues: CASGPDRGNTEAFF.

The rearrangement uses TRBV2 and TRBJ2-3; 9 nucleotides agree with TRBD2. The CDR3 length is 16 residues. Looked up from germline, CDR1 is SNHLY and CDR2 is FYNNEI. Trimming removed 7 bases from V and 4 bases from J; junction bases left unmatched: 12. The CDR3 DNA is TGTGCCAGCACCTTGCTAACAGCGGGAGGCCCAGATACGCAGTATTTT. Translated, it gives CASTLLTAGGPDTQYF.

V is TRBV6-5 and J is TRBJ2-5; 7 nucleotides agree with TRBD1. CDR3 size: 13 residues. The germline V gene has CDR1 MNHEY and CDR2 SVGAGI. V lost 5 bases, J lost 5 bases, and 5 bases stayed unmatched. The CDR3 DNA follows: TGTGCCAGCAGTCAGTACAGGGGTGAGACCCAGTACTTC. Translated: CASSQYRGETQYF.

This clone was observed once. The chain carries TRBV19 and TRBJ1-2; D unclear. This CDR3 contains 13 residues. The V end was cut by 11 bases, the J end by 0 bases, with 13 bases between. CDR1 and CDR2 (germline): LNHDA, SQIVND (reference sequence). The CDR3 DNA is TGTGCCGGCTCGGACGGGGCTAACTATGGCTACACCTTC. This encodes CAGSDGANYGYTF.

In its sample, this clone was seen once. The J gene is TRBJ2-7, the V gene TRBV28; D is uncertain. V was trimmed by 6 bases and J by 4 bases, leaving 7 bases between them. Germline CDR1 and CDR2: MDHEN and SYDVKM. This CDR3 contains 11 residues. CDR3 region: CASSLQYEQYF. Written as DNA, the CDR3 is TGTGCCAGCAGCCTTCAGTACGAGCAGTACTTC.

This clone turned up a few times. The chain links TRBV29-1 to TRBJ2-2, with D perhaps matching TRBD1 (6 bases). The CDR3 has 11 residues. Germline V gene sequence: CDR1 SQVTM, CDR2 ANQGSEA. Trimming took off 4 bases at V and 8 bases at J, with 8 bases between the two ends. CDR3 region: CSVARGGELFF. Written as DNA, the CDR3 is TGCAGCGTTGCGAGGGGGGGGGAGCTGTTTTTT.

The V and J genes are TRBV25-1 and TRBJ1-1; 10 bases line up with TRBD1. The length of the CDR3 is 16 residues. V lost 0 bases to trimming and J lost 1 base; unmatched junction nucleotides: 2. CDR1 is MGHDK and CDR2 is SYGVNS in the germline V gene. CDR3 nucleotide sequence: TGTGCCAGCAGTGAATATGGGACAGGGGAGAACACTGAAGCTTTCTTT. This codes for CASSEYGTGENTEAFF.

This chain joins TRBV9 and TRBJ2-5; 7 bases match TRBD2. V shed 7 bases and J 5 bases; nucleotides not matched to a gene: 20. The CDR3 consists of 17 residues. CDR1 SGDLS and CDR2 YYNGEE come from the germline V gene. The CDR3 loop is CASGPSMGGSSGETQYF. The CDR3 DNA sequence: TGTGCCAGCGGCCCGTCCATGGGCGGGAGTTCGGGGGAGACCCAGTACTTC. The whole variable domain, filled in from reference TRBV9 and TRBJ2-5, reads DSGVTQTPKHLITATGQRVTLRCSPRSGDLSVYWYQQSLDQGLQFLIQYYNGEERAKGNILERFSAQQFPDLHSELNLSSLELGDSALYFCASGPSMGGSSGETQYFGPGTRLLVL.

As for this clone: At one end the junction does not follow the germline gene, possibly because of a read error. CDR3 nucleotides: TGCACCAGCAGCCAAGTGGGACTAGCGGGGGGACAGTCGCGAACGGGGAATGAGCAGTTCTTC. Translated: CTSSQVGLAGGQSRTGNEQFF. The chain links TRBV4-1 to TRBJ2-1, with TRBD2 matching 15 bases. In germline, CDR1 is MGHRA, CDR2 YSYEKL. The CDR3 totals 21 residues.

The V and J genes are TRBV5-1 and TRBJ1-2, with D possibly matching TRBD1 (5 bases). CDR1 is SGHRS, CDR2 YFSETQ, per germline. The CDR3 contains 14 residues. Trimming left V 3 bases short and J 2 bases short, with 11 bases between. In DNA, the CDR3 is TGCGCCAGCAGCTCCTCACGGACAAACTATGGCTACACCTTC. Amino acids: CASSSSRTNYGYTF. Variable domain in full (rest from reference TRBV5-1 and TRBJ1-2): KAGVTQTPRYLIKTRGQQVTLSCSPISGHRSVSWYQQTPGQGLQFLFEYFSETQRNKGNFPGRFSGRQFSNSRSEMNVSTLELGDSALYLCASSSSRTNYGYTFGSGTRLTVV.

In nucleotides, the CDR3 is TGTGCCAGCAGCTTAGCAGGACAGGCTGGCTACACCTTC. Residues: CASSLAGQAGYTF. The genes are TRBV7-9 and TRBJ1-2; TRBD1 agrees at 7 bases. CDR3 length equals 13 residues. Germline V gives CDR1 SEHNR, CDR2 FQNEAQ (reference sequence). Trimming at V came to 0 bases and at J to 7 bases, leaving 2 bases not matched to a gene.

This chain's CDR3 is CASILAGAYNEQFF. The DNA of the CDR3 is TGTGCCAGCATTCTAGCTGGCGCCTACAATGAGCAGTTCTTC. This sequence joins TRBV27 and TRBJ2-1; maybe TRBD2 (5 bases). The CDR3 is made up of 14 amino acids. Germline V gene lookup returns CDR1 MNHEY and CDR2 SMNVEV (reference sequence). V lost 7 bases, J lost 2 bases, and 12 bases lay in between.

This chain links TRBV27 with TRBJ2-3; D possibly corresponds to TRBD2 (5 bases). The V and J ends lost 3 bases and 1 base respectively, with 5 bases between them. This CDR3 comprises 13 residues. Looked up from germline, CDR1 is MNHEY and CDR2 is SMNVEV (reference sequence). CDR3 protein: CASSLRGTDTQYF. CDR3 nucleotides: TGTGCCAGCAGTTTGCGGGGCACAGATACGCAGTATTTT.

This clone appeared a single time. The chain has TRBV5-1 and TRBJ2-5, with TRBD2 matching 12 bases. V shed 5 bases, J shed 2 bases, and the junction held 4 bases outside the gene matches. The CDR3 contains 15 residues. The V gene's germline CDR1 is SGHRS and CDR2 YFSETQ. CDR3 amino acids: CASRFGLAGQETQYF. In nucleotides, the CDR3 is TGCGCCAGCAGATTTGGACTAGCGGGACAAGAGACCCAGTACTTC.

The chain has TRBV29-1 and TRBJ2-5, with 7 positions matching TRBD1. CDR1 and CDR2 from the germline V gene are SQVTM and ANQGSEA. The CDR3 length is 15 residues. With 0 bases clipped from V and 1 base from J, the junction kept 5 bases outside the gene matches. CDR3 region: CSVEDVDRVQETQYF. The DNA of the CDR3 is TGCAGCGTTGAAGACGTCGACAGGGTCCAAGAGACCCAGTACTTC.

The V and J genes are TRBV5-4 and TRBJ1-1; D gene ambiguous. The CDR3 runs to 14 residues. Deletions cut 4 bases from V and 11 bases from J, with 21 bases between. Germline V lookup: CDR1 SGHNT, CDR2 YYREEE (reference sequence). The CDR3 loop is CASSPVGGVGQAFF. CDR3 sequence (DNA): TGTGCCAGCAGCCCGGTCGGTGGCGTTGGGCAGGCTTTCTTT.

V and J are TRBV6-1 and TRBJ1-4; D is perhaps TRBD1 (5 bases). The CDR3 spans 15 residues. From germline, CDR1 is MNHNS and CDR2 SASEGT. Deletions cut 2 bases from V and 8 bases from J, with 15 bases between. This CDR3 is CASSESVGPGEKLFF. In nucleotides, the CDR3 is TGTGCCAGCAGTGAAAGTGTGGGGCCGGGCGAAAAACTGTTTTTT.

The chain couples TRBV19 to TRBJ1-1, with no clear D. This CDR3 is 12 amino acids long. CDR1 LNHDA and CDR2 SQIVND come from the germline V gene (reference sequence). Trimming removed 5 bases from V and 11 bases from J, with 15 bases in between. The CDR3 nucleotides are TGTGCCAGTAGTCTTCAGCGGGGTCGTGCTTTCTTT. It yields the protein CASSLQRGRAFF. The full variable domain, in which reference TRBV19 and TRBJ1-1 provide the parts outside the CDR3, is DGGITQSPKYLFRKEGQNVTLSCEQNLNHDAMYWYRQDPGQGLRLIYYSQIVNDFQKGDIAEGYSVSREKKESFPLTVTSAQKNPTAFYLCASSLQRGRAFFGQGTRLTVV.